This T cell receptor (beta chain) was recovered during a study of blood T cell repertoires in COVID-19. The J segment lost 1 base and the V segment lost 0 bases, leaving 5 bases of the junction unmatched. CDR3 size: 18 residues. Germline V gives CDR1 LGHNA, CDR2 YNFKEQ. Only in-frame clones appear in the TCRdb table, and some are missing; sequencing was by immunoSEQ multiplex PCR. The repertoire consists of some 300,000 clones, with around 84% occurring once and the leading ten covering 1% to 1.5%. The rearrangement uses TRBV4-2 and TRBJ2-3; 12 bases map to TRBD2. The sample comprised peripheral blood. This TCR was recovered from an older man with acute or convalescent COVID-19. Here the CDR3 DNA reads TGTGCCAGCAGCCAAGACCCTAGCGGGAGGGCCGGCACAGATACGCAGTATTTT. This encodes CASSQDPSGRAGTDTQYF.